The count of the clone carrying this TCR beta chain is one. The assay was immunoSEQ multiplex PCR, and TCRdb's table has in-frame clones only and misses some. This table has 250,000 or so clones, 60% to 75% appearing once. This sample was taken from a study of blood T cell repertoires in COVID-19. Across the study: The origin of the acute and convalescent COVID-19 samples was the United States, Italy and Spain. T cells, B-cell-depleted T cells, or PBMCs provided the cDNA or gDNA that served as material.

Trimming took 4 bases from V and 6 from J; bases not matched to a gene: 9. The germline V gene encodes CDR1 SGHDT and CDR2 YYEEEE. The CDR3 has 15 residues. The TCR comes from a woman older than 75 with acute or convalescent COVID-19. The J gene is TRBJ1-3, the V gene TRBV5-6; 8 nucleotides match TRBD1. Sequenced: peripheral blood. The CDR3 protein is CASSGTGGLLNTIYF. The CDR3 region has the DNA TGTGCCAGCAGCGGTACAGGGGGGCTATTAAACACCATATATTTT.